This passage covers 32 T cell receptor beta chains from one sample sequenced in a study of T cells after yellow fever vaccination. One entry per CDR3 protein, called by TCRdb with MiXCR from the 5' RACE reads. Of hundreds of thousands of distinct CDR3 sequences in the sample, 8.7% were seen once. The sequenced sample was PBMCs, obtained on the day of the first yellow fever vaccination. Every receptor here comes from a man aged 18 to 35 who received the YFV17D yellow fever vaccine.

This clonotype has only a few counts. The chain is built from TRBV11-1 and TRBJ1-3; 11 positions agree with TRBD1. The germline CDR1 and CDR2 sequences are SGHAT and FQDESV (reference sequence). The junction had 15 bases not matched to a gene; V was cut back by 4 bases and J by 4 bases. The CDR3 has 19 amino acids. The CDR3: CASSSFKRTGGFFGNTIYF. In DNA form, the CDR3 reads TGTGCCAGCAGCTCATTTAAGCGGACAGGGGGCTTCTTCGGAAACACCATATATTTT.

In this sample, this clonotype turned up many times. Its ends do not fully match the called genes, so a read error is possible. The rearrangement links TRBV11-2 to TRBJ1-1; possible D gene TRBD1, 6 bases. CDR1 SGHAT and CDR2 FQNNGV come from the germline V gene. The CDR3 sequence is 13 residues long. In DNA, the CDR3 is TGCGCCAGCAGCTTGACAGGGAACACTGAAGCTTTCTTT. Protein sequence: CASSLTGNTEAFF.

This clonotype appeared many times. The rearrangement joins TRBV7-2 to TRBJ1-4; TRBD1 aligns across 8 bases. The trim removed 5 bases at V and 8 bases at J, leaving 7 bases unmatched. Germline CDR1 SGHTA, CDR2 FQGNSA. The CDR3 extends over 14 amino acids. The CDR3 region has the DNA TGTGCCAGCAGCCCGGACAGGGTTGGGGAAAAACTGTTTTTT. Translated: CASSPDRVGEKLFF. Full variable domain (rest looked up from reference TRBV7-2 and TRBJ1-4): GAGVSQSPSNKVTEKGKDVELRCDPISGHTALYWYRQSLGQGLEFLIYFQGNSAPDKSGLPSDRFSAERTGGSVSTLTIQRTQQEDSAVYLCASSPDRVGEKLFFGSGTQLSVL.

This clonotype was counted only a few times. CDR3 DNA sequence: TGCAGCTCCCGAGAGAGAGACGAGCAGTACTTC. Its protein is CSSRERDEQYF. V gene TRBV29-1 combines with J gene TRBJ2-7, with D uncertain. Trimming removed 8 bases at V and 5 bases at J, with 13 bases between. The CDR3 extends over 11 amino acids. Germline assignment: CDR1 SQVTM and CDR2 ANQGSEA.

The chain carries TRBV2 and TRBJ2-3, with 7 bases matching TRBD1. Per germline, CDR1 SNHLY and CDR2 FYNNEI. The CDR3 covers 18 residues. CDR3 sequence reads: CTFRQEEVGTASTDTQYF. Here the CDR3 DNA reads TGTACCTTCAGACAGGAAGAGGTCGGGACAGCTAGCACAGATACGCAGTATTTT.

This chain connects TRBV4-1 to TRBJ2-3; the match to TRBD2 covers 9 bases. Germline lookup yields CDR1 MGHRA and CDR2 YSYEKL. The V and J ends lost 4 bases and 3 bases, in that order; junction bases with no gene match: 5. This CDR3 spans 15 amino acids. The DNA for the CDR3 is TGCGCCAGCAGCCCCGGGACTAGCTCGACAGATACGCAGTATTTT. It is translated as CASSPGTSSTDTQYF.

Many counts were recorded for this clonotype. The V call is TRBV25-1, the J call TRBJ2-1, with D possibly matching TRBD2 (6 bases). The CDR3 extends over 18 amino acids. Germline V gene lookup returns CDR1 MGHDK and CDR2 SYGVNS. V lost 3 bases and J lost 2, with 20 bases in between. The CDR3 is CASSDGGLAGGPYNEQFF. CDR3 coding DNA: TGTGCCAGCAGTGACGGGGGTTTGGCCGGGGGACCCTACAATGAGCAGTTCTTC.

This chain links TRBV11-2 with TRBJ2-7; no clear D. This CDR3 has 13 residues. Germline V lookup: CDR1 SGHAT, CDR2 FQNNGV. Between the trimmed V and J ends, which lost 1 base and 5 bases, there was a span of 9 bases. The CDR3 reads CASSLGISNEQYV. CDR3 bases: TGTGCCAGCAGCTTAGGGATAAGCAACGAGCAGTACGTC.

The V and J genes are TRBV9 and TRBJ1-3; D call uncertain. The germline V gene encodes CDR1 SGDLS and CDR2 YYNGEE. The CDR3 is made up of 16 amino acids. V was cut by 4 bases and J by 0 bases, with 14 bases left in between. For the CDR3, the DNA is TGTGCCAGCAGCTGGCGACCGGAACCCTCTGGAAACACCATATATTTT. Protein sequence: CASSWRPEPSGNTIYF.

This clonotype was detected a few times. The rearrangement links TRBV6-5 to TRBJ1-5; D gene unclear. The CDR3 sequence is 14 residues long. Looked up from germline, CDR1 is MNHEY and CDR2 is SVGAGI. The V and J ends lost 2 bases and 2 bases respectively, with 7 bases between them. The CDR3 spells CASSYMEGNQPQHF. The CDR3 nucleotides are TGTGCCAGCAGTTACATGGAGGGCAATCAGCCCCAGCATTTT.

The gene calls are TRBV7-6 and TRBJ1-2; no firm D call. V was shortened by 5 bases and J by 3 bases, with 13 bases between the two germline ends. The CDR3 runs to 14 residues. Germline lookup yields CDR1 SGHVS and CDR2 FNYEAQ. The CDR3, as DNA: TGTGCCAGCAGCCCGGCTCCGGTTTACTATGGCTACACCTTC. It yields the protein CASSPAPVYYGYTF.

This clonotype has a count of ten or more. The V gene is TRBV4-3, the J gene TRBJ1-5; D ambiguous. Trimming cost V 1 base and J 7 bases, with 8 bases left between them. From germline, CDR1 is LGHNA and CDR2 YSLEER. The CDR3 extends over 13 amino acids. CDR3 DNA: TGCGCCAGCAGCCAAGGAGATGGGCAGCCCCAGCATTTT. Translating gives CASSQGDGQPQHF.

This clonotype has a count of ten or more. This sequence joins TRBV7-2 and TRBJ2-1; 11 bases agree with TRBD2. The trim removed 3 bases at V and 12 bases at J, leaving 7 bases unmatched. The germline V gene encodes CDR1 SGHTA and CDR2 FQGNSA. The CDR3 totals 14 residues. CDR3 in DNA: TGTGCCAGCAGCTTCCCGACTAGCGGGGAGGGGCAGTTCTTC. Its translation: CASSFPTSGEGQFF.

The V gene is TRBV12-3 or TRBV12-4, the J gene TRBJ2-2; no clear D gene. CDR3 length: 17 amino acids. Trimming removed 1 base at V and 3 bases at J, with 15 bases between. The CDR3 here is CASSLGIGSLYTGELFF. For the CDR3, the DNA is TGTGCCAGCAGTTTAGGGATAGGTTCGTTGTACACCGGGGAGCTGTTTTTT.

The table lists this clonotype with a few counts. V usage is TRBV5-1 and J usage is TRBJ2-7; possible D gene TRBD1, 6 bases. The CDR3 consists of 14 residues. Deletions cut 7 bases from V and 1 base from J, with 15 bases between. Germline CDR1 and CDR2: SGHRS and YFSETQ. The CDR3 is CASQEQGTSYEQYF. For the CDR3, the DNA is TGCGCCAGCCAGGAACAGGGAACTTCCTACGAGCAGTACTTC.

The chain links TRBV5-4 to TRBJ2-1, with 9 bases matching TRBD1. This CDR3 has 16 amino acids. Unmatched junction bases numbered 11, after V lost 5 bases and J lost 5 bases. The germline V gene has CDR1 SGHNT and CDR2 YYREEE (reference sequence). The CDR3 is CASSNQGTGKNNEQFF. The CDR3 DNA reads TGTGCCAGCAGTAACCAGGGGACAGGGAAAAACAATGAGCAGTTCTTC.

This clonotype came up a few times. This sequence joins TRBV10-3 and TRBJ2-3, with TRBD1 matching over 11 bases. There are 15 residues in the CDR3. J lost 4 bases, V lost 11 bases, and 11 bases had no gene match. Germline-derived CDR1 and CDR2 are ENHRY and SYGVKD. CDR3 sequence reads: CASRRGQGGPDTQYF. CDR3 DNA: TGTGCCTCACGGCGGGGACAGGGGGGTCCAGATACGCAGTATTTT.

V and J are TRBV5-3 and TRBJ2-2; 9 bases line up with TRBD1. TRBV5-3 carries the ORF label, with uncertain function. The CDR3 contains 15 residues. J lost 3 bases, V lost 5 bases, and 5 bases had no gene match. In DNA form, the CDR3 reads TGTGCCAGAAGGTACGGACAGGGGTACACCGGGGAGCTGTTTTTT. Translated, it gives CARRYGQGYTGELFF.

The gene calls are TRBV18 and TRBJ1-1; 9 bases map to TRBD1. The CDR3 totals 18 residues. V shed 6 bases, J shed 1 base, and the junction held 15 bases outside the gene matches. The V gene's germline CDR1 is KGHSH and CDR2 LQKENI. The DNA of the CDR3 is TGTGCCAGCTCTCAGCGGTCTTCGGGACAGGGAACGAACACTGAAGCTTTCTTT. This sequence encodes CASSQRSSGQGTNTEAFF.

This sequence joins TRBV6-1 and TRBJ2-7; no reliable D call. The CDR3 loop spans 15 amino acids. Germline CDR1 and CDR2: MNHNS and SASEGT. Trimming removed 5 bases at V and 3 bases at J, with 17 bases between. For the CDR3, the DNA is TGTGCCAGCAGTCCCTACCCTCCATCGGACTACGAGCAGTACTTC. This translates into CASSPYPPSDYEQYF.

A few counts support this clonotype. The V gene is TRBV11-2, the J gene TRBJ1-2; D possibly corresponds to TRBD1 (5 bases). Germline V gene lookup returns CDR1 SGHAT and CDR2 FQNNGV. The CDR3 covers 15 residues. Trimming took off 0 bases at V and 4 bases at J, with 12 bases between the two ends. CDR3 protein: CASSLDRKGPYGYTF. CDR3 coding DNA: TGTGCCAGCAGCTTAGATCGGAAGGGGCCCTATGGCTACACCTTC.

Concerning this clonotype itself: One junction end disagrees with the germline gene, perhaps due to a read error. CDR3 nucleotides: TGTGCCAGCAGTCCCTGGGACAGCTATCAGCACCAGCATTTT. This sequence encodes CASSPWDSYQHQHF. J is TRBJ1-5 and V is TRBV6-1; 7 positions match TRBD1. The CDR3 spans 14 residues. Germline CDR1 reads MNHNS; CDR2 reads SASEGT.

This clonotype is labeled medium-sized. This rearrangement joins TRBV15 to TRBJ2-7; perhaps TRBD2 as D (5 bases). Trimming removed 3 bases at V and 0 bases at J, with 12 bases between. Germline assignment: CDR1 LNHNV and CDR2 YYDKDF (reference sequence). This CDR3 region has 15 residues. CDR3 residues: CATSRDSLTSYEQYF. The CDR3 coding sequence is TGTGCCACCAGCAGGGACTCCCTGACCTCCTACGAGCAGTACTTC. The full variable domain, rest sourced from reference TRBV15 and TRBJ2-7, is DAMVIQNPRYQVTQFGKPVTLSCSQTLNHNVMYWYQQKSSQAPKLLFHYYDKDFNNEADTPDNFQSRRPNTSFCFLDIRSPGLGDTAMYLCATSRDSLTSYEQYFGPGTRLTVT.

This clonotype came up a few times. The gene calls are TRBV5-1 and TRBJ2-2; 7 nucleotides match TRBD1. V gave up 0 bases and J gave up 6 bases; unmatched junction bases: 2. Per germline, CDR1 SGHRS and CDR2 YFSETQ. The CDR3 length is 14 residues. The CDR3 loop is CASSLEGASGELFF. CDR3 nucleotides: TGCGCCAGCAGCTTGGAGGGGGCATCCGGGGAGCTGTTTTTT.

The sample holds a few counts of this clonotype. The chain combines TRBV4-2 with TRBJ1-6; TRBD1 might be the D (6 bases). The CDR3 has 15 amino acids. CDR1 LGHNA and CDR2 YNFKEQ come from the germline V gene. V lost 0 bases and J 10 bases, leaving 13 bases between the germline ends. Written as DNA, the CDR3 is TGTGCCAGCAGCCAAGACTGGACAGTCGGGTCACCCCTCCACTTT. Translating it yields CASSQDWTVGSPLHF.

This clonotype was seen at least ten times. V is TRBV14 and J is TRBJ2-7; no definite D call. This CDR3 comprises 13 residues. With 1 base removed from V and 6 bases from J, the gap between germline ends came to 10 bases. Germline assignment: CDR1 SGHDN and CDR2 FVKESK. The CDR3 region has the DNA TGTGCCAGCAGCCAAGTGGATCGAAGCGAGCAGTACGTC. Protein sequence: CASSQVDRSEQYV.

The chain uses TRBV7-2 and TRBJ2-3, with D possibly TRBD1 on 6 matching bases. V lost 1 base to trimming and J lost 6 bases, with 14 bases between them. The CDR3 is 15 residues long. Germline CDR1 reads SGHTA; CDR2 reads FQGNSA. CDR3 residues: CASSLVQGSSDTQYF. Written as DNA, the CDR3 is TGTGCCAGCAGCTTAGTCCAGGGGTCTTCGGATACGCAGTATTTT.

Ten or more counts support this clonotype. The CDR3 bases are TGCGCCAGCAGCCAAGAGCGGGGAACTCAGCCCCAGCATTTT. The encoded protein is CASSQERGTQPQHF. The chain couples TRBV4-1 to TRBJ1-5; D remains ambiguous. V was cut by 0 bases and J by 6 bases, with 9 bases left in between. CDR1 is MGHRA and CDR2 is YSYEKL in the germline V gene. CDR3 size: 14 residues.

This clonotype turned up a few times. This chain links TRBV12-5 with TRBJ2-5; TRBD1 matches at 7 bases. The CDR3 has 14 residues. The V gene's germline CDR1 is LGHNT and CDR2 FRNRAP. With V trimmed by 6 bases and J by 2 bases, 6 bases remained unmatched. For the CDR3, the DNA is TGTGCTAGTGGCGATGGGACAGCTCAAGAGACCCAGTACTTC. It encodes CASGDGTAQETQYF.

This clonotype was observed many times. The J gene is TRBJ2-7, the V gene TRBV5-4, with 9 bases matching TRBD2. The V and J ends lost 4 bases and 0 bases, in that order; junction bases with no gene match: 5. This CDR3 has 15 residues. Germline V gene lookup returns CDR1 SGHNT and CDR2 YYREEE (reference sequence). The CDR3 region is CASSVPSGTSYEQYF. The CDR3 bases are TGTGCCAGCAGCGTCCCTAGCGGGACCTCCTACGAGCAGTACTTC.

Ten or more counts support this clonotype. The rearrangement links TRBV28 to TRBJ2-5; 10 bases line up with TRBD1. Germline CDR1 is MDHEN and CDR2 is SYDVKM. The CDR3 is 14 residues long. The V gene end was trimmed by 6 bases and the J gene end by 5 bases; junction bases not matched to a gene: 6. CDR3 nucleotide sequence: TGTGCCAGCAGAGACAGGGGGCGCGGGGAGACCCAGTACTTC. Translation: CASRDRGRGETQYF.

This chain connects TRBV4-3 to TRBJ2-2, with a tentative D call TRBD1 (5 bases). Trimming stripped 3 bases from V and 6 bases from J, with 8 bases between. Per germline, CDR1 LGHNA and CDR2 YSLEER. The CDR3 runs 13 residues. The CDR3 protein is CASSHAGSGELFF. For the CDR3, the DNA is TGCGCCAGCAGCCATGCAGGGTCCGGGGAGCTGTTTTTT.